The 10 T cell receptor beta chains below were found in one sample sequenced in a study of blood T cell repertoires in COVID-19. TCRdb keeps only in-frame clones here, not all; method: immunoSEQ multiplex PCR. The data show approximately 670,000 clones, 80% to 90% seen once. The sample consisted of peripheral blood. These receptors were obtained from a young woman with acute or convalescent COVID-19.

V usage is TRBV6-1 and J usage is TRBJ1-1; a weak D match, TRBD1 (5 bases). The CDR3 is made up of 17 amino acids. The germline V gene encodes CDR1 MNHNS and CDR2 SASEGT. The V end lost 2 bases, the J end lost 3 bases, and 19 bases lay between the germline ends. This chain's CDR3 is CASSESPPYDRYTEAFF. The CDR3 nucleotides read TGTGCCAGCAGTGAATCCCCCCCCTATGACAGATACACTGAAGCTTTCTTT.

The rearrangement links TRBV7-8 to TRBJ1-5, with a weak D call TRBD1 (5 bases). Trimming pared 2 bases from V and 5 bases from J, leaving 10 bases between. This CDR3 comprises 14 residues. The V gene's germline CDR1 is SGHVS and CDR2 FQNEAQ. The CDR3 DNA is TGTGCCAGCAGCTTACAGCGGGGGGATCAGCCCCAGCATTTT. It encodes CASSLQRGDQPQHF.

CDR3 sequence reads: CASSIFVIRLAGGQHTDTQYF. CDR3 DNA: TGTGCCAGTAGTATATTTGTTATTAGACTAGCGGGGGGGCAGCACACAGATACGCAGTATTTT. V is TRBV19 and J is TRBJ2-3; 14 bases agree with TRBD2. CDR1 LNHDA and CDR2 SQIVND come from the germline V gene (reference sequence). The CDR3 runs to 21 residues. V lost 2 bases and J lost 2; bases outside the gene matches: 15.

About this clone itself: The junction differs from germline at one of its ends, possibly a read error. The CDR3 DNA follows: TGTGCCAGCAGTTACAGGCCCTTC. Translated, it gives CASSYRPF. The chain joins TRBV6-9 to TRBJ2-7; D uncertain. The CDR3 totals 8 residues. CDR1 is MNHGY and CDR2 is SVAAGI in the germline V gene.

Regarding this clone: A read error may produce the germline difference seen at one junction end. The DNA for the CDR3 is TGCGCCAGCAGCTTTGCTGGTCAGGGAAATGAAAAATTGTTTTTT. Its translation is CASSFAGQGNEKLFF. The V gene is TRBV5-1, the J gene TRBJ1-4, with TRBD1 as a possible D gene (5 bases). CDR1 SGHRS and CDR2 YFSETQ come from the germline V gene. CDR3 size: 15 residues.

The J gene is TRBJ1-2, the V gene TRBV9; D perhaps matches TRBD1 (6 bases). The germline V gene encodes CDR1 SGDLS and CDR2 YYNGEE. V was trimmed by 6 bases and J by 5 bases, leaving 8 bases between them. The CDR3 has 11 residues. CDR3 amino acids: CASTGQYGYTF. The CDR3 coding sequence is TGTGCCAGCACCGGACAGTATGGCTACACCTTC. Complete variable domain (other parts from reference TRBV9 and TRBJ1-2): DSGVTQTPKHLITATGQRVTLRCSPRSGDLSVYWYQQSLDQGLQFLIQYYNGEERAKGNILERFSAQQFPDLHSELNLSSLELGDSALYFCASTGQYGYTFGSGTRLTVV.

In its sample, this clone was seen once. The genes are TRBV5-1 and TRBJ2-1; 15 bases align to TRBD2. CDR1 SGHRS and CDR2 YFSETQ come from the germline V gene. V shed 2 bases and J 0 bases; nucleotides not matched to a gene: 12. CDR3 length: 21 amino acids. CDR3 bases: TGCGCCAGCAGCTTCTTGCCGGGACTAGCGGGGGGACTTCGCTCCTACAATGAGCAGTTCTTC. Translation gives CASSFLPGLAGGLRSYNEQFF.

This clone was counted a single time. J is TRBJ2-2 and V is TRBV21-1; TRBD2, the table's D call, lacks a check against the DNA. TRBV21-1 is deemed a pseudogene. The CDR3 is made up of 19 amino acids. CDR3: CASRTDTGPGGISTGELFF. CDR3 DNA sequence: TGTGCCAGCAGGACAGACACGGGCCCGGGAGGGATAAGCACCGGGGAGCTGTTTTTT.

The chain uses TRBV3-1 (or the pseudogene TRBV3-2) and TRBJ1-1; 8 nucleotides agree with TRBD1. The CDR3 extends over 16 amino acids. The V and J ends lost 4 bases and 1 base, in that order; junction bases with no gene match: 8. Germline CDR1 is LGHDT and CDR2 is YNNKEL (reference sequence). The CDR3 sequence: CASSPRGQGRNTEAFF. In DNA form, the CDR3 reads TGTGCCAGCAGCCCCCGAGGACAGGGCAGGAACACTGAAGCTTTCTTT.

CDR3 in amino acids: CASSWQGAHSGQLSYNSPLHF. The CDR3, as DNA: TGTGCCAGCAGTTGGCAGGGGGCACACTCGGGTCAACTCTCCTATAATTCACCCCTCCACTTT. The chain carries TRBV6-2 or TRBV6-3 and TRBJ1-6; 8 nucleotides line up with TRBD1. The CDR3 spans 21 residues. Germline CDR1 MNHEY, CDR2 SVGEGT. V shed 4 bases, J shed 0 bases, and the junction held 17 bases outside the gene matches.